This T cell receptor beta chain was identified during a study of blood T cell repertoires in COVID-19. Study context: Material from acute and convalescent COVID-19 was sourced from the United States, Italy and Spain.

Measured with immunoSEQ multiplex PCR; TCRdb has only the in-frame clones, and not every one. The sample has about 200,000 clones, approximately 89% seen once. Each participant's cohort was designated according to participant-reported clinical history. The CDR3 is made up of 15 amino acids. Trimming took 0 bases from V and 0 from J, leaving 10 bases between them. CDR1 and CDR2 from the germline V gene are SGHRS and YFSETQ. This TCR came from a woman aged 25 to 39 with acute COVID-19. The source material was PBMCs or T cells enriched from blood (not recorded which). The V call is TRBV5-1, the J call TRBJ2-7, with D hard to call. CDR3 bases: TGCGCCAGCAGCTTGGCGGCGGTATTCTCCTACGAGCAGTACTTC. Amino acid sequence: CASSLAAVFSYEQYF.